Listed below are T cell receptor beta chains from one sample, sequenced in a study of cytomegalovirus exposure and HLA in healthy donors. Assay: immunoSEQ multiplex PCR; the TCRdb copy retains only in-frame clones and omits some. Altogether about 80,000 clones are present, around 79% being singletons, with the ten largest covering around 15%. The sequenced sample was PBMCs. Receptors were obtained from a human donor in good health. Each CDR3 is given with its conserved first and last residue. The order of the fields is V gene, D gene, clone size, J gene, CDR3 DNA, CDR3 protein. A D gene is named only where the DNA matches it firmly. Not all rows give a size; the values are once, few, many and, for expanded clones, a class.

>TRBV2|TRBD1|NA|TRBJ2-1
TGTGCCAGCAATGAAGGTTCAGGGGGCGCCTCCTACAATGAGCAGTTCTTC
CASNEGSGGASYNEQFF
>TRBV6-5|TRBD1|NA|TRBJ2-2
TGTGCCAGCAGCAGGACAGGGGTTGGCGGGGAGCTGTTTTTT
CASSRTGVGGELFF
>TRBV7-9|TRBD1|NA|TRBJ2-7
TGTGCCAGCAGCCGGGACAGGCCCTACGAGCAGTACTTC
CASSRDRPYEQYF
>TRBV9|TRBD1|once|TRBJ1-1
TGTGCCAGCAGCGTTCAGGGGGCTAATGCTGAAGCTTTCTTT
CASSVQGANAEAFF
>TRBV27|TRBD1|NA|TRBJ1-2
TGTGCCAGCAGTTCTAGCCCCCGGACAGGGCTATATGGCTACACCTTC
CASSSSPRTGLYGYTF
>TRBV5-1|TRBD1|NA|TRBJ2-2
TGCGCCAGCAGCCCGGGACAGCTGAACACCGGGGAGCTGTTTTTT
CASSPGQLNTGELFF
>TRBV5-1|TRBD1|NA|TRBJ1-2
TGCGCCAGCAGCTTGTGGGACAGGGGAAGCGGCTACACCTTC
CASSLWDRGSGYTF
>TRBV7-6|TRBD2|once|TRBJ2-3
TGTGCCAGCAGCCTAACAGTAGCGGGGAACACAGATACGCAGTATTTT
CASSLTVAGNTDTQYF
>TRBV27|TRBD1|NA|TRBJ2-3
TGTGCCAGCAGTCCACAGGGGTGGGGGACAGATACGCAGTATTTT
CASSPQGWGTDTQYF
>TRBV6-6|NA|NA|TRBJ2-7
TGTGCCAGCGGACGAGAGGAGGGGTCCTACGAGCAGTACTTC
CASGREEGSYEQYF
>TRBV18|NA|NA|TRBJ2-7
TGTGCCAGCAAGAGCAGGGTTAGCGGTTCCTACGAGCAGTACTTC
CASKSRVSGSYEQYF
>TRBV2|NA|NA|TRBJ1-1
TGTGCCAGCACAGGGGTAGCGAACACTGAAGCTTTCTTT
CASTGVANTEAFF
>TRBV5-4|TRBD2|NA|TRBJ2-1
TGTGCCAGCAGCCCCCGGACTAGCGCCAATGAGCAGTTCTTC
CASSPRTSANEQFF
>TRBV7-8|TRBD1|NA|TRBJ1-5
TGTGCCAGCAGCTTAGCCGGACAGGGTCAGCCCCAGCATTTT
CASSLAGQGQPQHF
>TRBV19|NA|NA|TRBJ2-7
TGTGCCAGTAACCCTAGCACGGGCAAAGAGGACCACGAGCAGTACTTC
CASNPSTGKEDHEQYF
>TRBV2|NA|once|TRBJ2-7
TGTGCCAGTACCAGGACACCCTACGAGCAGTACTTC
CASTRTPYEQYF
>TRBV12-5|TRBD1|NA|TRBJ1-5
TGTGCTAGTGGTTTGGCGAGGGACAGTTATAGCAATCAGCCCCAGCATTTT
CASGLARDSYSNQPQHF
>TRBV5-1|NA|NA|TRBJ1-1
TGCGCCAGCAGCTTTGGCCCCTCGAACACTGAAGCTTTCTTT
CASSFGPSNTEAFF
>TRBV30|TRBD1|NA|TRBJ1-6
TGTGCCTGGAGTGTACTTGGACAGGGTTCACCCCTCCACTTT
CAWSVLGQGSPLHF
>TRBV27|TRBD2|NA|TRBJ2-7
TGTGCCAGCATGCTCCTGGGGGGGGGTTACGAGCAGTACTTC
CASMLLGGGYEQYF
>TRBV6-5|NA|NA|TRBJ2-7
TGTGCCAGCAGGGCGGGCTCCTACGAGCAGTACTTC
CASRAGSYEQYF
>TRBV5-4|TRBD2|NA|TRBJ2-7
TGTGCCAGCAGCTTGGTAGCGGGGGGTTCTCGCTACGAGCAGTACTTC
CASSLVAGGSRYEQYF
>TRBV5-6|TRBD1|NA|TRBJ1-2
TGTGCCAGCAGCTTTGAGGGGGCGCGGAATGGCTACACCTTC
CASSFEGARNGYTF
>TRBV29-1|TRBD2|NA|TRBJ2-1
TGCAGCGTTGAAGATCGCGGGGGGGCGAATGAGCAGTTCTTC
CSVEDRGGANEQFF
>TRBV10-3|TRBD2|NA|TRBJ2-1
TGTGCCATCAGTCGTAGCGGGGGACCCTACAATGAGCAGTTCTTC
CAISRSGGPYNEQFF
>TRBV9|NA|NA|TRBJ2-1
TGTGCCAGCAGCGAGAGCTATGGGGGCGGGAATGAGCAGTTCTTC
CASSESYGGGNEQFF
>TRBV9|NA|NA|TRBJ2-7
TGTGCCAGCAGCGTAGAGGGGGCCTACGAGCAGTACTTC
CASSVEGAYEQYF
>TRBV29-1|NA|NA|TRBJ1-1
TGCAGCGTTGATTCCGGGGGGGCTGAAGCTTTCTTT
CSVDSGGAEAFF
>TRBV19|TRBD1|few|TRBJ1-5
TGTGCCAGTAGCCCTGTTGACAGGGGGAGTCAGCCCCAGCATTTT
CASSPVDRGSQPQHF
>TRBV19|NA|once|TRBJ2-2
TGTGCCAGTTCCAGGGGGGAAGGGACCGGGGAGCTGTTTTTT
CASSRGEGTGELFF
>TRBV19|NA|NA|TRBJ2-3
TGTGCTAGTAGTATCTCGGGTGCAGATACGCAGTATTTT
CASSISGADTQYF
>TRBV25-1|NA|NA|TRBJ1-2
TGTGCCAGCAGTGAATTTCGAGGCGGAAACTATGGCTACACCTTC
CASSEFRGGNYGYTF